The 7 T cell receptor beta chains below were found in one sample sequenced in a study of T-cell memory formation after mild COVID-19. TCRdb independently ran MiXCR on the 5' RACE reads; one entry per CDR3 protein. Of just under 550,000 distinct CDR3 sequences listed, about a fifth are singletons. The sample consisted of PBMCs or a T cell subset sorted from them (not recorded which). Source of these receptors: an adult woman who had mild COVID-19 (a few samples of this study predate the infection). Cell type and time point are not known.

V gene TRBV5-6 combines with J gene TRBJ2-7, with 7 bases fitting TRBD1. The junction had 9 bases not matched to a gene; V was cut back by 2 bases and J by 4 bases. Germline V gene data show CDR1 as SGHDT and CDR2 as YYEEEE. The CDR3 totals 15 residues. CDR3 sequence reads: CASSFWDRDVYEQYF. DNA for the CDR3: TGTGCCAGCAGCTTCTGGGACAGAGACGTTTACGAGCAGTACTTC. Variable domain in full (rest from reference TRBV5-6 and TRBJ2-7): DAGVTQSPTHLIKTRGQQVTLRCSPKSGHDTVSWYQQALGQGPQFIFQYYEEEERQRGNFPDRFSGHQFPNYSSELNVNALLLGDSALYLCASSFWDRDVYEQYFGPGTRLTVT.

Only a few counts were recorded for this clonotype. The V gene is TRBV12-3 or TRBV12-4, the J gene TRBJ2-1; D may correspond to TRBD1 or TRBD2 (5 bases each). V lost 5 bases and J 7 bases, leaving 18 bases between the germline ends. The CDR3 spans 15 residues. Written as DNA, the CDR3 is TGTGCCAGCAGTAAACTCGGGACCGCAAGGAATGAGCAGTTCTTC. Protein product: CASSKLGTARNEQFF.

This clonotype occurred many times. DNA for the CDR3: TGTGCCAGCAGCGTAGATAATAGCTTGGAGACCCAGTACTTC. It is translated as CASSVDNSLETQYF. The V gene is TRBV9, the J gene TRBJ2-5; D unclear. The ends were cut back, 0 bases at V and 5 bases at J, with 11 bases in the middle. Germline CDR1 is SGDLS and CDR2 is YYNGEE. The CDR3 consists of 14 residues.

The CDR3 DNA is TGTGCCAGCAGCTTAAGGGCAGGATCGAACACTGAAGCTTTCTTT. This codes for CASSLRAGSNTEAFF. The gene calls are TRBV13 and TRBJ1-1, with D uncertain. Germline V gene data show CDR1 as PRHDT and CDR2 as FYEKMQ (reference sequence). The CDR3 runs 15 residues. The V end lost 2 bases, the J end lost 1 base, and 11 bases lay between the germline ends.

The J gene is TRBJ2-2, the V gene TRBV6-5, with TRBD1 identical over 7 bases. This CDR3 region has 14 residues. Germline V gene data show CDR1 as MNHEY and CDR2 as SVGAGI. J was trimmed by 4 bases and V by 6 bases; bases with no gene match: 5. The CDR3 coding sequence is TGTGCCAGCAGCAATCACAGGGGCACCGGGGAGCTGTTTTTT. This encodes CASSNHRGTGELFF.

The V call is TRBV7-9, the J call TRBJ2-7; no definite D call. Between the trimmed V and J ends, which lost 0 bases and 12 bases, there was a span of 15 bases. Looked up from germline, CDR1 is SEHNR and CDR2 is FQNEAQ (reference sequence). The CDR3 contains 13 residues. The CDR3 here is CASSLATTKVPYF. The CDR3 region has the DNA TGTGCCAGCAGCTTAGCGACAACGAAGGTCCCGTACTTC.

This chain uses TRBV4-1 with TRBJ1-1, with D uncertain. Germline V gene sequence: CDR1 MGHRA, CDR2 YSYEKL. V was shortened by 0 bases and J by 0 bases, with 8 bases between the two germline ends. CDR3 length: 15 residues. The CDR3 here is CASSQDVGLNTEAFF. As DNA, the CDR3 is TGCGCCAGCAGCCAAGATGTGGGGTTGAACACTGAAGCTTTCTTT.